The 13 T cell receptor beta chains below come from one sample, sequenced in a study of early T cells in non-severe SARS-CoV-2 infection. One entry per CDR3 protein, called by TCRdb with MiXCR from the 5' RACE reads. The sample has 65,000 to 95,000 distinct CDR3 sequences, roughly a sixth seen once. The sequenced material came from whole blood. These receptor sequences come from an adult who was a healthcare worker with PCR-confirmed SARS-CoV-2 infection or an uninfected control (not recorded which).

V is TRBV5-5 and J is TRBJ1-2, with D unclear. The ends were cut back, 1 base at V and 4 bases at J, with 11 bases in the middle. Germline V gene sequence: CDR1 SGHKS, CDR2 YYEKEE (reference sequence). CDR3 length: 14 amino acids. This CDR3 reads CASSLWADSYGYTF. The DNA of the CDR3 is TGTGCCAGCAGCTTGTGGGCAGACTCCTATGGCTACACCTTC.

This clonotype was found a few times. V is TRBV5-1 and J is TRBJ1-2; D might be TRBD1 (6 bases). Germline V gene data show CDR1 as SGHRS and CDR2 as YFSETQ. Trimming took 3 bases from V and 6 from J, leaving 12 bases between them. CDR3 length: 13 residues. In DNA form, the CDR3 reads TGCGCCAGCAGCTGGAACAGGGTGGATGGCTACACCTTC. It yields the protein CASSWNRVDGYTF. Looking up the rest from reference TRBV5-1 and TRBJ1-2 gives the full variable domain: KAGVTQTPRYLIKTRGQQVTLSCSPISGHRSVSWYQQTPGQGLQFLFEYFSETQRNKGNFPGRFSGRQFSNSRSEMNVSTLELGDSALYLCASSWNRVDGYTFGSGTRLTVV.

V is TRBV12-5 and J is TRBJ2-2; no definite D call. Germline V CDR1 and CDR2: LGHNT, FRNRAP. The CDR3 has 14 residues. V was clipped by 1 base and J by 1 base, with 4 bases between them. The CDR3 here is CASGLGRNTGELFF. As DNA, the CDR3 is TGTGCTAGTGGTTTGGGCAGGAACACCGGGGAGCTGTTTTTT.

The V call is TRBV11-2, the J call TRBJ2-3, with D tentatively TRBD1 (5 bases). Germline V gene sequence: CDR1 SGHAT, CDR2 FQNNGV. This CDR3 is 14 amino acids long. V shed 5 bases and J shed 4 bases, with 13 bases lying between them. The CDR3 DNA reads TGTGCCAGCAGCCGCATCAGGGTGTCAGATACGCAGTATTTT. Protein product: CASSRIRVSDTQYF.

The CDR3 here is CASSPKRGGSDGYTF. As DNA, the CDR3 is TGTGCCAGCAGCCCGAAAAGGGGGGGCTCTGATGGCTACACCTTC. V and J are TRBV7-2 and TRBJ1-2; D possibly corresponds to TRBD1 (6 bases). The CDR3 covers 15 residues. V lost 5 bases, J lost 6 bases, and 19 bases lay in between. Per germline, CDR1 SGHTA and CDR2 FQGNSA.

V gene TRBV25-1 combines with J gene TRBJ2-3; 9 nucleotides agree with TRBD2. CDR1 and CDR2 from the germline V gene are MGHDK and SYGVNS. The CDR3 is 16 residues long. J lost 0 bases, V lost 4 bases, and 5 bases had no gene match. This chain's CDR3 is CASSGQSGRSTDTQYF. CDR3 coding DNA: TGTGCCAGCAGTGGCCAGAGCGGGAGGAGCACAGATACGCAGTATTTT.

The J gene is TRBJ1-4, the V gene TRBV10-3, with 9 nucleotides matching TRBD1. After removal of 6 bases from V and 0 bases from J, the junction contained 2 bases not matched to a gene. The CDR3 covers 15 residues. Germline values: CDR1 ENHRY, CDR2 SYGVKD. CDR3: CAISGQGSTNEKLFF. The CDR3 DNA follows: TGTGCCATCAGCGGACAGGGGTCAACTAATGAAAAACTGTTTTTT.

The chain employs TRBV20-1 and TRBJ2-1, with 8 bases aligning to TRBD2. CDR3 size: 14 residues. Per germline, CDR1 DFQATT and CDR2 SNEGSKA (reference sequence). The V and J ends lost 4 bases and 3 bases, in that order; junction bases with no gene match: 5. The CDR3 region has the DNA TGCAGTGCTACCGGCGGGAGGTTCTACAATGAGCAGTTCTTC. As protein: CSATGGRFYNEQFF.

This clonotype was observed a few times. The gene calls are TRBV7-9 and TRBJ2-1; D remains unclear. V was shortened by 1 base and J by 2 bases, with 6 bases between the two germline ends. The CDR3 sequence is 14 residues long. CDR1 and CDR2 from the germline V gene are SEHNR and FQNEAQ (reference sequence). In DNA form, the CDR3 reads TGTGCCAGCAGCTTAGTGGGGACCTACAATGAGCAGTTCTTC. Translated: CASSLVGTYNEQFF.

The rearrangement links TRBV3-1 to TRBJ2-3; D gene unclear. V was clipped by 4 bases and J by 6 bases, with 8 bases between them. The germline V gene has CDR1 LGHDT and CDR2 YNNKEL (reference sequence). The CDR3 has 12 residues. The CDR3 DNA reads TGTGCCAGCAGCCCCTCGTCGGATACGCAGTATTTT. This sequence encodes CASSPSSDTQYF.

This clonotype was seen a few times. This chain links TRBV6-1 with TRBJ1-2; D is unresolved. V lost 2 bases and J 1 base, leaving 11 bases between the germline ends. Germline V gene lookup returns CDR1 MNHNS and CDR2 SASEGT. The CDR3 is 15 amino acids. The CDR3: CASSELAQFNYGYTF. The CDR3 coding sequence is TGTGCCAGCAGTGAATTGGCCCAGTTTAACTATGGCTACACCTTC.

This clonotype was counted only a few times. The chain couples TRBV19 to TRBJ2-1; D uncertain. V was pared by 2 bases and J by 6 bases, with 11 bases between. Germline loops: CDR1 LNHDA, CDR2 SQIVND (reference sequence). The CDR3 totals 14 residues. CDR3 loop: CASSISELSNEQFF. The CDR3, as DNA: TGTGCCAGTAGTATATCGGAGTTGAGCAATGAGCAGTTCTTC.

V usage is TRBV12-3 or TRBV12-4 and J usage is TRBJ2-7; 12 bases fit TRBD2. The CDR3 contains 15 residues. Trimming took 6 bases from V and 1 from J; bases not matched to a gene: 4. The CDR3 nucleotides read TGTGCCAGCAGACCCACTAGCGGGAGGTCCTACGAGCAGTACTTC. Translation gives CASRPTSGRSYEQYF.